These 31 T cell receptor beta chains were all obtained from the same sample, sequenced in a study of T cells after yellow fever vaccination. TCRdb reprocessed the 5' RACE reads with MiXCR, giving one entry per CDR3 protein. The sample lists a few hundred thousand distinct CDR3 sequences, 4.1% occurring once. The sequenced sample was PBMCs, obtained 5 days after the yellow fever booster vaccination. The receptors come from a man aged 18 to 35 who received the YFV17D yellow fever vaccine.

This clonotype occurred a few times. This sequence joins TRBV19 and TRBJ1-2; no clear D gene. Germline loops: CDR1 LNHDA, CDR2 SQIVND (reference sequence). Trimming pared 5 bases from V and 6 bases from J, leaving 13 bases between. The CDR3 contains 13 residues. The DNA of the CDR3 is TGTGCCAGTAGTCAGGTGGCGGTTCATGGCTACACCTTC. Protein product: CASSQVAVHGYTF.

Ten or more counts support this clonotype. The chain has TRBV27 and TRBJ2-2; TRBD2 aligns across 10 bases. V lost 4 bases to trimming and J lost 6 bases; unmatched junction nucleotides: 20. This CDR3 has 20 residues. CDR1 is MNHEY, CDR2 SMNVEV, per germline (reference sequence). As DNA, the CDR3 is TGTGCCAGCAGTTCCCCCCGAGGTAGCGGGGGGCCCAGGGGGCCCGGGGAGCTGTTTTTT. This translates into CASSSPRGSGGPRGPGELFF.

This clonotype was detected many times. This rearrangement joins TRBV4-1 to TRBJ2-1, with TRBD2 matching over 12 bases. The CDR3 totals 17 residues. Unmatched junction bases numbered 10, after V lost 3 bases and J lost 7 bases. Per the germline V gene, CDR1 is MGHRA and CDR2 is YSYEKL. The CDR3 protein is CASSQRPTSGGSNEQFF. For the CDR3, the DNA is TGCGCCAGCAGCCAGCGGCCAACTAGCGGGGGGTCGAATGAGCAGTTCTTC.

The J gene is TRBJ1-1, the V gene TRBV4-2, with D possibly TRBD1 on 6 matching bases. V was clipped by 2 bases and J by 1 base, with 11 bases between them. This CDR3 comprises 15 residues. Germline V gives CDR1 LGHNA, CDR2 YNFKEQ. CDR3 in amino acids: CASSQLGQSNTEAFF. DNA for the CDR3: TGTGCCAGCAGCCAACTTGGACAGTCGAACACTGAAGCTTTCTTT.

The rearrangement uses TRBV3-1 and TRBJ2-1; possible D gene TRBD2, 6 bases. Trimming pared 5 bases from V and 5 bases from J, leaving 16 bases between. CDR3 length equals 15 residues. CDR1 is LGHDT and CDR2 is YNNKEL in the germline V gene (reference sequence). As DNA, the CDR3 is TGTGCCAGCAGCACCTCAGCCGGGGGTAACAATGAGCAGTTCTTC. This gives the protein CASSTSAGGNNEQFF.

Only a few counts were recorded for this clonotype. CDR3 residues: CASSLEGSRKTQYF. In DNA, the CDR3 is TGTGCCAGCAGCTTAGAAGGGTCCAGAAAGACCCAGTACTTC. V is TRBV7-8 and J is TRBJ2-5, with D hard to call. Trimming left V 1 base short and J 6 bases short, with 12 bases between. The CDR3 sequence is 14 residues long. CDR1 and CDR2 (germline): SGHVS, FQNEAQ.

This clonotype was detected a few times. The chain has TRBV20-1 and TRBJ2-7, with D perhaps given as TRBD1 or TRBD2 (5 bases each). CDR1 is DFQATT and CDR2 is SNEGSKA in the germline V gene (reference sequence). V was pared by 3 bases and J by 0 bases, with 12 bases between. This CDR3 is built from 14 residues. Here the CDR3 DNA reads TGCAGTGCTAGTCGGCCAGGGAGCTCCTACGAGCAGTACGTC. Amino acids: CSASRPGSSYEQYV.

This clonotype has only a few counts. V and J are TRBV2 and TRBJ2-3, with a possible D match to TRBD1 (5 bases). Germline V CDR1 and CDR2: SNHLY, FYNNEI. V was clipped by 6 bases and J by 2 bases, with 9 bases between them. The length of the CDR3 is 13 residues. The CDR3 bases are TGTGCCAGCAGGGGGCCCTACACAGATACGCAGTATTTT. As protein: CASRGPYTDTQYF.

The V gene is TRBV5-1, the J gene TRBJ2-2; the match to TRBD2 covers 13 bases. In germline, CDR1 is SGHRS, CDR2 YFSETQ. CDR3 length: 17 residues. The J segment lost 2 bases and the V segment lost 4 bases, leaving 5 bases of the junction unmatched. CDR3 loop: CASSQGLAGRNTGELFF. In DNA form, the CDR3 reads TGCGCCAGCAGCCAGGGACTAGCGGGACGAAACACCGGGGAGCTGTTTTTT.

This clonotype was counted many times. V and J are TRBV7-2 and TRBJ2-2; D may be TRBD2 (6 bases). V lost 3 bases and J 1 base, leaving 9 bases between the germline ends. Germline assignment: CDR1 SGHTA and CDR2 FQGNSA. CDR3 length equals 15 residues. Written as DNA, the CDR3 is TGTGCCAGCAGCTTTAGCGGACTGAACACCGGGGAGCTGTTTTTT. Translating it yields CASSFSGLNTGELFF.

The chain recombines TRBV10-3 with TRBJ1-4; 8 nucleotides match TRBD1. CDR1 and CDR2 from the germline V gene are ENHRY and SYGVKD. After removal of 6 bases from V and 6 bases from J, the junction contained 3 bases not matched to a gene. The CDR3 extends over 13 amino acids. The CDR3 reads CAIRTGVDEKLFF. The CDR3 bases are TGTGCCATCAGGACAGGGGTGGATGAAAAACTGTTTTTT.

There are many counts of this clonotype. V and J are TRBV6-5 and TRBJ2-7; D tentatively fits TRBD1 or TRBD2 (6 bases each). The CDR3 spans 17 residues. Germline-derived CDR1 and CDR2 are MNHEY and SVGAGI. The V end lost 8 bases, the J end lost 2 bases, and 25 bases lay between the germline ends. The CDR3 is CASPKRGDRDGPYEQYV. DNA of the CDR3: TGTGCCAGCCCTAAGAGGGGGGACCGGGATGGGCCCTACGAGCAGTACGTC.

This clonotype was observed many times. The genes are TRBV18 and TRBJ2-7; D not resolved. The germline gives CDR1 KGHSH, CDR2 LQKENI. This CDR3 contains 11 residues. Between the trimmed V and J ends, which lost 5 bases and 4 bases, there was a span of 6 bases. CDR3 region: CASSSDYEQYF. DNA of the CDR3: TGTGCCAGCTCATCTGATTACGAGCAGTACTTC.

This clonotype was observed many times. The chain carries TRBV5-1 and TRBJ2-7, with D possibly matching TRBD1 (6 bases). With 3 bases removed from V and 4 bases from J, the gap between germline ends came to 14 bases. This CDR3 comprises 14 residues. The V gene's germline CDR1 is SGHRS and CDR2 YFSETQ. This CDR3 is CASSSEQGGYEQYF. For the CDR3, the DNA is TGCGCCAGCAGCTCGGAACAGGGTGGATACGAGCAGTACTTC.

This clonotype was seen only a few times. The V call is TRBV4-1, the J call TRBJ2-1; D remains unclear. The CDR3 spans 13 residues. Germline loops: CDR1 MGHRA, CDR2 YSYEKL. V shed 3 bases and J shed 10 bases, with 13 bases lying between them. The CDR3 loop reads CASSQGRGSEQFF. The CDR3 DNA reads TGCGCCAGCAGCCAGGGCCGCGGTAGCGAGCAGTTCTTC.

This clonotype was counted many times. V usage is TRBV5-5 and J usage is TRBJ2-1, with no clear D. Germline V gene data show CDR1 as SGHKS and CDR2 as YYEKEE (reference sequence). V was clipped by 1 base and J by 8 bases, with 22 bases between them. The CDR3 extends over 17 amino acids. CDR3 sequence: CASSLFGLNSEGDEQFF. Written as DNA, the CDR3 is TGTGCCAGCAGCTTGTTCGGGCTTAATTCCGAAGGCGATGAGCAGTTCTTC.

This clonotype has more than one count but fewer than ten. The rearrangement links TRBV4-1 to TRBJ2-1; possible D gene TRBD2, 5 bases. This CDR3 contains 15 residues. Germline V gene sequence: CDR1 MGHRA, CDR2 YSYEKL. Trimming left V 2 bases short and J 8 bases short, with 16 bases between. CDR3 region: CASSQRTFFIHEQFF. The CDR3 nucleotides read TGCGCCAGCAGCCAAAGGACTTTCTTTATCCATGAGCAGTTCTTC.

This clonotype was found many times. The chain couples TRBV7-2 to TRBJ1-6; D unclear. Trimming shortened V by 0 bases and J by 10 bases, and 10 bases separated the two germline ends. The CDR3 has 14 residues. Germline V gene data show CDR1 as SGHTA and CDR2 as FQGNSA. In DNA, the CDR3 is TGTGCCAGCAGCTTAGCCGGGCGAGGCTCACCCCTCCACTTT. Translating it yields CASSLAGRGSPLHF.

This clonotype has just a few counts. The chain links TRBV7-2 to TRBJ2-7, with D perhaps TRBD1 (6 bases). The length of the CDR3 is 11 residues. Deletions cut 4 bases from V and 8 bases from J, with 9 bases between. CDR1 is SGHTA, CDR2 FQGNSA, per germline. CDR3 bases: TGTGCCAGCAGCTCCGGACAGAAGCAGTACTTC. Protein product: CASSSGQKQYF.

This clonotype was detected a few times. The chain carries TRBV20-1 and TRBJ1-5; 8 bases are shared with TRBD1. The J segment lost 7 bases and the V segment lost 1 base, leaving 12 bases of the junction unmatched. The CDR3 runs to 16 residues. The germline V gene has CDR1 DFQATT and CDR2 SNEGSKA (reference sequence). This CDR3 is CSARVPLGQDEQPQHF. CDR3 bases: TGCAGTGCTAGAGTTCCCTTGGGACAGGACGAGCAGCCCCAGCATTTT.

This clonotype appeared many times. The chain combines TRBV27 with TRBJ1-1; the D gene is possibly TRBD1 (6 bases). CDR1 MNHEY and CDR2 SMNVEV come from the germline V gene (reference sequence). The V end lost 7 bases, the J end lost 1 base, and 19 bases lay between the germline ends. This CDR3 is built from 16 residues. The CDR3 sequence: CASNLGAGERNTEAFF. The CDR3 DNA reads as TGTGCCAGCAACCTCGGAGCAGGGGAAAGGAACACTGAAGCTTTCTTT.

This clonotype has just a few counts. One end of the junction does not line up with germline, which may come from a read error. The rearrangement joins TRBV20-1 to TRBJ1-4, with TRBD1 identical over 7 bases. This CDR3 comprises 18 residues. CDR1 is DFQATT, CDR2 SNEGSKA, per germline (reference sequence). The CDR3 sequence is CSAREGVGQGVTNEKLFF. In DNA, the CDR3 is TGCAGTGCTAGAGAGGGAGTAGGGCAGGGGGTTACTAATGAAAAACTTTTTTTT.

This clonotype came up a few times. This rearrangement joins TRBV5-4 to TRBJ1-6; the D gene is possibly TRBD1 (6 bases). This CDR3 comprises 16 residues. Trimming shortened V by 4 bases and J by 9 bases, and 20 bases separated the two germline ends. In germline, CDR1 is SGHNT, CDR2 YYREEE (reference sequence). CDR3 sequence reads: CASSLKATGNASPLHF. The DNA for the CDR3 is TGTGCCAGCAGCCTGAAGGCTACAGGGAACGCTTCACCCCTCCACTTT. The full variable domain, rest sourced from reference TRBV5-4 and TRBJ1-6, is ETGVTQSPTHLIKTRGQQVTLRCSSQSGHNTVSWYQQALGQGPQFIFQYYREEENGRGNFPPRFSGLQFPNYSSELNVNALELDDSALYLCASSLKATGNASPLHFGNGTRLTVT.

The chain uses TRBV4-1 and TRBJ2-5; D not resolved. The V gene's germline CDR1 is MGHRA and CDR2 YSYEKL. The CDR3 is 15 residues long. Trimming shortened V by 5 bases and J by 3 bases, and 16 bases separated the two germline ends. CDR3 DNA sequence: TGCGCCAGCAGCTCGTTGATGGTGGGTGAAGAGACCCAGTACTTC. Translated, it gives CASSSLMVGEETQYF.

The chain recombines TRBV7-2 with TRBJ1-2; TRBD1 aligns across 8 bases. The CDR3 length is 15 residues. Losses at the gene ends were 4 bases for V and 5 bases for J; bases not matched to a gene: 9. CDR1 and CDR2 (germline): SGHTA, FQGNSA. In DNA, the CDR3 is TGTGCCAGCAGCTCCACCCTGGACAGGGAATATGGCTACACCTTC. Protein sequence: CASSSTLDREYGYTF.

The table lists this clonotype with a few counts. The chain couples TRBV19 to TRBJ2-6, with TRBD1 matching 9 bases. Germline V gene data show CDR1 as LNHDA and CDR2 as SQIVND (reference sequence). V gave up 6 bases and J gave up 0 bases; unmatched junction bases: 9. The CDR3 spans 18 residues. This CDR3 is CASRANRGLRSGANVLTF. CDR3 DNA sequence: TGTGCCAGTAGGGCCAACAGGGGGCTACGCTCTGGGGCCAACGTCCTGACTTTC.

The V gene is TRBV5-5, the J gene TRBJ2-3; tentative D call: TRBD2 (6 bases). The CDR3 spans 15 residues. Germline V gene data show CDR1 as SGHKS and CDR2 as YYEKEE (reference sequence). V was trimmed by 2 bases and J by 2 bases, leaving 12 bases between them. CDR3 bases: TGTGCCAGCAGCTTTGAGGGGACTTACACAGATACGCAGTATTTT. Protein sequence: CASSFEGTYTDTQYF.

This clonotype was found many times. V gene TRBV5-1 combines with J gene TRBJ2-1; D not certain. This CDR3 contains 14 residues. Between the trimmed V and J ends, which lost 4 bases and 9 bases, there was a span of 17 bases. The germline CDR1 and CDR2 sequences are SGHRS and YFSETQ. The CDR3 sequence is CASSVREALVEQFF. The CDR3 DNA reads TGCGCCAGCAGCGTTAGAGAGGCACTGGTTGAGCAGTTCTTC. The full variable domain, completed using reference TRBV5-1 and TRBJ2-1, is KAGVTQTPRYLIKTRGQQVTLSCSPISGHRSVSWYQQTPGQGLQFLFEYFSETQRNKGNFPGRFSGRQFSNSRSEMNVSTLELGDSALYLCASSVREALVEQFFGPGTRLTVL.

In this sample, this clonotype turned up a few times. V usage is TRBV29-1 and J usage is TRBJ2-7; weak D call: TRBD1 (6 bases). The CDR3 has 13 amino acids. Trimming took 7 bases from V and 1 from J, leaving 14 bases between them. Germline CDR1 and CDR2: SQVTM and ANQGSEA. The CDR3 DNA follows: TGCAGCGCCGGAAGGCAGGGGTCCTACGAGCAGTACTTC. Translated: CSAGRQGSYEQYF.

This clonotype was observed a few times. The chain couples TRBV6-1 to TRBJ1-6; possible D gene TRBD1, 6 bases. The V gene lost 6 bases and the J gene lost 11 bases, with 14 bases spanning the gap. The CDR3 spans 13 residues. Germline CDR1 is MNHNS and CDR2 is SASEGT. The CDR3 DNA is TGTGCCAGCAGGAGAACAGGGTCTCCACCCCTCCACTTT. Its translation: CASRRTGSPPLHF.

This clonotype showed up many times. V and J are TRBV28 and TRBJ1-4, with 7 positions matching TRBD1. Losses at the gene ends were 6 bases for V and 4 bases for J; bases not matched to a gene: 8. CDR1 is MDHEN, CDR2 SYDVKM, per germline. The CDR3 is 15 residues long. CDR3 nucleotide sequence: TGTGCCAGCAGCTCCTCCGGGACAGATAATGAAAAACTGTTTTTT. It encodes CASSSSGTDNEKLFF.